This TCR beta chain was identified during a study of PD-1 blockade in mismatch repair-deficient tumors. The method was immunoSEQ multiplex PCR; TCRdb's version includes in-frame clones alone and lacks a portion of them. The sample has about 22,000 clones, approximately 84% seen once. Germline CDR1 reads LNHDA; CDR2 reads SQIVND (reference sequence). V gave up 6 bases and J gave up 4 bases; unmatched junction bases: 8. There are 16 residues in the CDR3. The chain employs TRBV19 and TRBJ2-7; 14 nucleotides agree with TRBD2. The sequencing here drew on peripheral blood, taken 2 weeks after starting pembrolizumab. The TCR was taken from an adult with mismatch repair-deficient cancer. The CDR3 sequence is CASSRLAGGPSYEQYF. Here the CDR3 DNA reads TGTGCCAGTAGCCGACTAGCGGGAGGGCCCTCGTACGAGCAGTACTTC.